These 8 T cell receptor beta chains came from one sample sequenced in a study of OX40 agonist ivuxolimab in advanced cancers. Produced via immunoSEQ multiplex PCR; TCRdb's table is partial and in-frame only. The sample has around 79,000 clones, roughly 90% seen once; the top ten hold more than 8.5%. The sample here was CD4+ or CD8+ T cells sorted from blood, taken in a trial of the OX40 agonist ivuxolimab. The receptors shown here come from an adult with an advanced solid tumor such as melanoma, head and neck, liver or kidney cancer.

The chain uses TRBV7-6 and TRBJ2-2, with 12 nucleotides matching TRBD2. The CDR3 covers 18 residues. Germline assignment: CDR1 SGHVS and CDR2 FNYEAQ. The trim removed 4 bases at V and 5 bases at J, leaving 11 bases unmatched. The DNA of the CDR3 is TGTGCCAGCAGCTGGACTAGCGGGGCCCTATGGGGGACCGGGGAGCTGTTTTTT. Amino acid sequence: CASSWTSGALWGTGELFF.

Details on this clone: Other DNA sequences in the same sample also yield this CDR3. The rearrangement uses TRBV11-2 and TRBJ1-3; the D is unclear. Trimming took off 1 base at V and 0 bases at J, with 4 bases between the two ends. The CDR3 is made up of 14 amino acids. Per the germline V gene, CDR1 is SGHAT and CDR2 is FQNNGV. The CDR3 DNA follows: TGTGCCAGCAGCTTAGGGGACTCTGGAAACACCATATATTTT. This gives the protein CASSLGDSGNTIYF.

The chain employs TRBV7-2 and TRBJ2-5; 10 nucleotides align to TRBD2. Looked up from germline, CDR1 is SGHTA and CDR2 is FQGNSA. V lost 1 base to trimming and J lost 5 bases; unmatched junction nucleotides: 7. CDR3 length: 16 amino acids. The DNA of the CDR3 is TGTGCCAGCAGCTTAGAAGCGGGGGGGCCGTGGGAGACCCAGTACTTC. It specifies CASSLEAGGPWETQYF.

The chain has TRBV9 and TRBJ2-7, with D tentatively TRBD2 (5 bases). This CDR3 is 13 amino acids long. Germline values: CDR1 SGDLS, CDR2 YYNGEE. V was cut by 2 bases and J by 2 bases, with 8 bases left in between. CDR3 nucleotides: TGTGCCAGCAGCGTGGGAGACCCCTACGAGCAGTACTTC. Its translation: CASSVGDPYEQYF.

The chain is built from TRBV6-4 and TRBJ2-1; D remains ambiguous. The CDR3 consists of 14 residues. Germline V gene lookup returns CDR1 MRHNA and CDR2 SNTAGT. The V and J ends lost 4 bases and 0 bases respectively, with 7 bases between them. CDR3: CASSAESSYNEQFF. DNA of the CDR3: TGTGCCAGCAGTGCAGAAAGCTCCTACAATGAGCAGTTCTTC.

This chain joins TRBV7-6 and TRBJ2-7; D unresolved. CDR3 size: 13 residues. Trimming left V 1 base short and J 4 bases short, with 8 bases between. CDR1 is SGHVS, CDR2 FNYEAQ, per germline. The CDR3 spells CASSLESAYEQYF. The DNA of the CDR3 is TGTGCCAGCAGCTTAGAAAGCGCGTACGAGCAGTACTTC.

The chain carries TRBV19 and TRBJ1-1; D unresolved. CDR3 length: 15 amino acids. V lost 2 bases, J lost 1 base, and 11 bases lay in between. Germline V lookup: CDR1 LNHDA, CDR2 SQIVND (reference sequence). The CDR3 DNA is TGTGCCAGTAGTATATCCGCACACCAGAACACTGAAGCTTTCTTT. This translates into CASSISAHQNTEAFF.

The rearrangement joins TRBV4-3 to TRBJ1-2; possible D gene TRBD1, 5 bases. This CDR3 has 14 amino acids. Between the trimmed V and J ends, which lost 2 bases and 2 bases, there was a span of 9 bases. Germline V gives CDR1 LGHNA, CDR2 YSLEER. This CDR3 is CASSQSGTNYGYTF. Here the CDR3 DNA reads TGCGCCAGCAGCCAATCCGGGACGAACTATGGCTACACCTTC.